Listed below are T cell receptor beta chains from one sample, sequenced in a study of shared clonotypes between healthy human individuals. The method was immunoSEQ multiplex PCR; TCRdb's version includes in-frame clones alone and lacks a portion of them. The sample holds over 850,000 clones, about 80% seen once. Material: memory CD4+ T cells from PBMCs. These receptors all come from a man younger than 35 in good health. Some clones in this sample may be carry-over from other donors' samples. CDR3s include the opening cysteine and the closing phenylalanine or tryptophan. The D gene is left open where the match is weak. Clone size is stated in some rows and not others, as once, few, many or a class when expanded.

v_gene	j_gene	abundance	d_gene	CDR3nt	CDR3aa
TRBV10-3	TRBJ1-2	.	TRBD1	TGTGCCACCTCACCACAGACAGGGGGCTATGGCTACACCTTC	CATSPQTGGYGYTF
TRBV6-5	TRBJ1-2	.	.	TGTGCCAGCAGGTCCACAGGATTTGGCTACACCTTC	CASRSTGFGYTF
TRBV28	TRBJ1-1	.	TRBD1	TGTGCCAGCAGCCCCGACAGGGTTCGGGCTTTCTTT	CASSPDRVRAFF
TRBV19	TRBJ1-2	once	.	TGTGCCAGTAGTATGCGACATATAGGAAGAGGCTACACCTTC	CASSMRHIGRGYTF
TRBV5-1	TRBJ2-3	.	.	TGCGCCAGCAGCTACTACGACAGGTCGGGCACAGATACGCAGTATTTT	CASSYYDRSGTDTQYF
TRBV27	TRBJ2-7	.	TRBD1	TGTGTAACGGGACAGGGTAGGGCCTACGAGCAGTACTTC	CVTGQGRAYEQYF
TRBV10-3	TRBJ2-7	.	TRBD2	TGTGCCATCAGTGAAGGACTAGCGGCCTCCTACGAGCAGTACTTC	CAISEGLAASYEQYF
TRBV28	TRBJ2-2	.	.	TGTGCCAGCAGAACCGGGACCATGAACACCGGGGAGCTGTTTTTT	CASRTGTMNTGELFF
TRBV28	TRBJ2-7	.	TRBD2	TGTGCCAGCAGTTTAGCGGGAGGCCCCACCTACGAGCAGTACTTC	CASSLAGGPTYEQYF
TRBV5-1	TRBJ2-7	many	.	TGCGCCAGCAGCGCGGGACACGAGGGCGAGCAGTACTTC	CASSAGHEGEQYF
TRBV4-3	TRBJ2-3	.	TRBD2	TGCGCCAGCAGCCAACGTCCTAGCGGGAACACAGATACGCAGTATTTT	CASSQRPSGNTDTQYF
TRBV19	TRBJ1-3	.	.	TGTGCCAGTAGTGGGGCCTCTGGAAACACCATATATTTT	CASSGASGNTIYF
TRBV10-2	TRBJ2-1	once	.	TGCGCCAGCAGTGTGTTGGAGTACAATGAGCAGTTCTTC	CASSVLEYNEQFF
TRBV4-2	TRBJ2-5	few	.	TGTGCCAGCAGCCAGAAACAGAGTCAAGAGACCCAGTACTTC	CASSQKQSQETQYF
TRBV5-1	TRBJ1-4	.	.	TGCGCCAGCAGCCTTCAGGGGATGGGACGTGAAAAACTGTTTTTT	CASSLQGMGREKLFF
TRBV6-6	TRBJ1-5	.	.	TGTGCCAGCAGATCCGGGAATCAGCCCCAGCATTTT	CASRSGNQPQHF
TRBV18	TRBJ2-7	.	.	TGTGCCAGCTCACCCGACAGGCACTCCTACGAGCAGTACTTC	CASSPDRHSYEQYF
TRBV6-6	TRBJ2-1	.	.	TGTGCCAGCAGTGTCCGACAAAATCTCAATGAGCAGTTCTTC	CASSVRQNLNEQFF
TRBV28	TRBJ1-5	.	.	TGTGCCAGCAGCCACCTTACTGAACCTAGGGGGCCCCAGCATTTT	CASSHLTEPRGPQHF
TRBV5-1	TRBJ1-1	.	TRBD1	TGCGCCAGCAGCTTGGAATCCGCAGGGGGCGAAGCTTTCTTT	CASSLESAGGEAFF
TRBV7-8	TRBJ2-2	.	.	TGTGCCAGCAGCTTAGCGGCAGGGGCTATAAACACCGGGGAGCTGTTTTTT	CASSLAAGAINTGELFF
TRBV7-8	TRBJ2-5	.	.	TGTGCCAGCAGCCTCACACTAGGAGAGACCCAGTACTTC	CASSLTLGETQYF
TRBV18	TRBJ2-2	many	.	TGTGCCAGCTCACCACTAGCGGACAACACCGGGGAGCTGTTTTTT	CASSPLADNTGELFF
TRBV25-1	TRBJ2-4	.	TRBD2	TGTGCCAGCAGTGATTTACTAGCGGGAGGTATTCAGTACTTC	CASSDLLAGGIQYF
TRBV6-1	TRBJ1-1	.	.	TGTGCCAGCAGTGAACAAATCTACACCCAAGAGTTAACTGAAGCTTTCTTT	CASSEQIYTQELTEAFF
TRBV7-9	TRBJ1-2	.	.	TGTGCCAGCAGCTCAACAGGACCCTATGGCTACACCTTC	CASSSTGPYGYTF
TRBV29-1	TRBJ2-2	.	.	TGCAGCGTTGCGAGGGGATTGGACACCGGGGAGCTGTTTTTT	CSVARGLDTGELFF
TRBV18	TRBJ1-1	once	.	TGTGCCAGCTCACTGACGGACGGAGGGAACACTGAAGCTTTCTTT	CASSLTDGGNTEAFF
TRBV18	TRBJ1-1	.	.	TGTGCCAGCTCACCCCTATCAACAGGGTTGAACACTGAAGCTTTCTTT	CASSPLSTGLNTEAFF
TRBV7-2	TRBJ1-5	.	.	TGTGCCAGCAGCCCACAGTCTCAACGGAGCAATCAGCCCCAGCATTTT	CASSPQSQRSNQPQHF
TRBV11-1	TRBJ2-4	.	.	TGTGCCAGCAGCCCATCGGCGATTGAGGCCAAAAACATTCAGTACTTC	CASSPSAIEAKNIQYF
TRBV18	TRBJ1-1	.	TRBD1	TGTGCCAGCTCAGAAGGACAGGGCAAGACTGAAGCTTTCTTT	CASSEGQGKTEAFF
TRBV30	TRBJ2-7	.	.	TGTGCCTGGAGTCGGCAGGGTGGAGCCGAGCAGTACTTC	CAWSRQGGAEQYF
TRBV5-6	TRBJ2-5	once	TRBD1	TGTGCCAGCAGCCCTCTGGACAGGGGACCGGTCGAGACCCAGTACTTC	CASSPLDRGPVETQYF
TRBV6-1	TRBJ2-7	.	TRBD1	TGTGCCAGCAGTCGGGACAGGGGGTTCTCCTACGAGCAGTACTTC	CASSRDRGFSYEQYF
TRBV6-5	TRBJ2-7	once	TRBD2	TGTGCCAGCAGTTACGGACTAGCGGCCCCCGGTGGGCAGTACTTC	CASSYGLAAPGGQYF
TRBV28	TRBJ2-7	.	.	TGTGCCAGCACCCGTGGAGCTACCTACGAGCAGTACTTC	CASTRGATYEQYF
TRBV28	TRBJ1-4	.	TRBD1	TGTGCCAGCAGTAAGCCGGGACAGTATAATGAAAAACTGTTTTTT	CASSKPGQYNEKLFF
TRBV6-1	TRBJ2-5	.	.	TGTGCCAGCAGAGCGGAAGGGGCGGAGACCCAGTACTTC	CASRAEGAETQYF
TRBV19	TRBJ1-5	once	.	TGTGCCAGTAGTATGGACGGAGTAAGCAATCAGCCCCAGCATTTT	CASSMDGVSNQPQHF
TRBV9	TRBJ2-1	.	.	TGTGCCAGCAGCCCAGGGGGACTCCTAAGCTCCTACAATGAGCAGTTCTTC	CASSPGGLLSSYNEQFF
TRBV5-1	TRBJ2-3	.	.	TGCGCCAGCAGCTCCGACAGGGAGGCAGATACGCAGTATTTT	CASSSDREADTQYF
TRBV6-1	TRBJ1-1	.	TRBD1	TGTGCCAGCAATCGACAGGGGAAAGCTTTCTTT	CASNRQGKAFF
TRBV18	TRBJ2-3	few	.	TGTGCCAGCTCACCTGGGTCGGATACGCAGTATTTT	CASSPGSDTQYF
TRBV5-8	TRBJ1-4	.	.	TGTGCCAGCAGCCAAGAGGGACACTTCAATGAAAAACTGTTTTTT	CASSQEGHFNEKLFF
TRBV7-8	TRBJ2-5	.	TRBD2	TGTGCCAGCAGCAAACTAGCGGGAGAAGAGACCCAGTACTTC	CASSKLAGEETQYF
TRBV14	TRBJ1-2	.	.	TGTGCCAGCAGCCAAGTTTCTGGGGGCAGGAGCTATGGCTACACCTTC	CASSQVSGGRSYGYTF
TRBV30	TRBJ1-5	.	.	TGTGCCTGGAGTCAGCAGGGCGGGCAGCCCCAGCATTTT	CAWSQQGGQPQHF
TRBV9	TRBJ2-7	many	TRBD2	TGTGCCAGCAGCGTAGTTGCTAGCGGGGCTTCCGAGCAGTACTTC	CASSVVASGASEQYF
TRBV6-1	TRBJ1-1	.	.	TGTGCCAGCAGCCTGGGAGGTAGCACTGAAGCTTTCTTT	CASSLGGSTEAFF
TRBV9	TRBJ2-6	once	.	TGTGCCAGCAGCGTACGGCTCTCCGGGGCCAACGTCCTGACTTTC	CASSVRLSGANVLTF
TRBV11-2	TRBJ2-7	many	TRBD2	TGTGCCAGCAGCTGGTATGGGGGGGACGAGCAGTACTTC	CASSWYGGDEQYF
TRBV6-6	TRBJ1-2	.	TRBD1	TGTGCCAGCCGAGGACAGGGCGGATATGGCTACACCTTC	CASRGQGGYGYTF
TRBV6-1	TRBJ1-1	.	TRBD1	TGTGCCAGCAGTGACGGACGGACAGGGTACATCATGAACACTGAAGCTTTCTTT	CASSDGRTGYIMNTEAFF
TRBV5-1	TRBJ1-2	.	.	TGCGCCAGCAGCTTGGACAGGGTCGGGGGCTACACCTTC	CASSLDRVGGYTF
TRBV5-4	TRBJ2-7	.	.	TGTGCCAGCAGCTTGGGTGGGGTTACTGGGAACGAGCAGTACTTC	CASSLGGVTGNEQYF
TRBV29-1	TRBJ2-3	.	TRBD2	TGCAGCGTTGAAAACCCGAGGGGTAGCGGGAGGACAGATACGCAGTATTTT	CSVENPRGSGRTDTQYF
TRBV7-3	TRBJ1-1	.	.	TGTGCCAGCAGCTTAAGAGCCGGTGGGACTGAAGCTTTCTTT	CASSLRAGGTEAFF